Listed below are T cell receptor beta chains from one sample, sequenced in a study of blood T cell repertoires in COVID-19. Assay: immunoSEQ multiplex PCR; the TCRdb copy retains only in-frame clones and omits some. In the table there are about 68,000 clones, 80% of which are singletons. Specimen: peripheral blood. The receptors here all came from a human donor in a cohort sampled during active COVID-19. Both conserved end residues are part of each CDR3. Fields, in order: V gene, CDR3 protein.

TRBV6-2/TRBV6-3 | CASSYPTAEQFF
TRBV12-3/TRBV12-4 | CASSPYFYEQYF
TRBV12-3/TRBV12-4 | CASGKQSNYGYTF
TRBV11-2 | CASSLVGGGPPETQYF
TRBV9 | CASSVGLLNEQFF
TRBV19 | CASSIARGRGLGGANVLTF
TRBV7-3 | CASSSAASGRALEDTQYF
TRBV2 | CATHRAETEAFF
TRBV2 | CASTQRDKGNLEQFF
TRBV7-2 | CASSPRDRTYYGYTF
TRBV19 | CASSIAGTNYEQYF
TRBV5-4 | CASTLTSGSRVETQYF
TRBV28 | CASSTRLPEQYF